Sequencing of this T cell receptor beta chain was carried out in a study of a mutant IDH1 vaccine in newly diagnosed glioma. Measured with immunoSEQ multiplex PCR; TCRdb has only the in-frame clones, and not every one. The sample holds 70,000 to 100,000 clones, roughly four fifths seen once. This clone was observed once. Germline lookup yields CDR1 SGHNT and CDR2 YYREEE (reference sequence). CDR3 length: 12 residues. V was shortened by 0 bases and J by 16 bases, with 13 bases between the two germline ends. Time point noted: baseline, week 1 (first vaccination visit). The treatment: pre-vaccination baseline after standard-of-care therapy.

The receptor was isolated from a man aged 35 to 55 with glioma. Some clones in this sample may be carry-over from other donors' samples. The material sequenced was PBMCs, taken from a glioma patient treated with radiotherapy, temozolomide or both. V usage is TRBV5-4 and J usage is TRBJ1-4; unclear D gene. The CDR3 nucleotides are TGTGCCAGCAGCTTGGGGAAGGGTCATCCGTTTTTT. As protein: CASSLGKGHPFF. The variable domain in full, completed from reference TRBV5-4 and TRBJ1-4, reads ETGVTQSPTHLIKTRGQQVTLRCSSQSGHNTVSWYQQALGQGPQFIFQYYREEENGRGNFPPRFSGLQFPNYSSELNVNALELDDSALYLCASSLGKGHPFFGSGTQLSVL.